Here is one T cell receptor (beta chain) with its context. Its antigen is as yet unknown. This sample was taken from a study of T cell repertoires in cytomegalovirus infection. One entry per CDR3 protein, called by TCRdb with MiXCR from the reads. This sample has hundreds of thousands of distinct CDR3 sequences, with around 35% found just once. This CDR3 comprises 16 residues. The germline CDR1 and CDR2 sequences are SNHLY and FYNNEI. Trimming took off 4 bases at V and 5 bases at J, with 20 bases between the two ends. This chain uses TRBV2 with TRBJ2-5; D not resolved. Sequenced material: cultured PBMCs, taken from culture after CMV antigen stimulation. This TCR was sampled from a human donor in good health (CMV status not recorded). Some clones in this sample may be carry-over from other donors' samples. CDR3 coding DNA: TGTGCCAGCAGTGTTATACGAGTTAAAGTCCGGGAGACCCAGTACTTC. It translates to CASSVIRVKVRETQYF.